This entry lists 4 T cell receptor beta chains sequenced from one sample in a study of blood T cell repertoires in COVID-19. The assay was immunoSEQ multiplex PCR, and TCRdb's table has in-frame clones only and misses some. Among more than 250,000 clones listed, around 88% were seen once. Sequenced: peripheral blood. Source of these receptors: a woman aged 50 to 60 with acute or convalescent COVID-19.

The chain recombines TRBV6-4 with TRBJ2-2; 14 bases fit TRBD2. The germline V gene encodes CDR1 MRHNA and CDR2 SNTAGT. V shed 6 bases and J 4 bases; nucleotides not matched to a gene: 7. The CDR3 has 17 amino acids. The CDR3 protein is CASRAGTSGGTTGELFF. CDR3 sequence (DNA): TGTGCCAGCAGAGCGGGGACTAGCGGGGGAACCACCGGGGAGCTGTTTTTT.

The V call is TRBV6-1, the J call TRBJ2-3; a weak D match, TRBD2 (7 bases). Trimming took 2 bases from V and 5 from J, leaving 8 bases between them. This CDR3 is 13 amino acids long. Germline V gene lookup returns CDR1 MNHNS and CDR2 SASEGT. The DNA for the CDR3 is TGTGCCAGCAGTGAAAGGGGGGGAGATACGCAGTATTTT. Translating it yields CASSERGGDTQYF.

The rearrangement uses TRBV14 and TRBJ2-1; D remains unclear. The CDR3 contains 13 residues. The germline V and J ends were trimmed by 2 bases and 7 bases, with 9 bases remaining between them. Per germline, CDR1 SGHDN and CDR2 FVKESK. DNA for the CDR3: TGTGCCAGCAGCCAAAAAAACGGGAATGAGCAGTTCTTC. It specifies CASSQKNGNEQFF.

The CDR3 loop is CAWSKSVNQPQHF. CDR3 in DNA: TGTGCCTGGAGTAAGTCGGTGAATCAGCCCCAGCATTTT. The V and J genes are TRBV30 and TRBJ1-5; D unresolved. The CDR3 runs to 13 residues. Trimming pared 2 bases from V and 4 bases from J, leaving 9 bases between. CDR1 is GTSNPN, CDR2 SVGIG, per germline (reference sequence). Looking up the rest from reference TRBV30 and TRBJ1-5 gives the full variable domain: SQTIHQWPATLVQPVGSPLSLECTVEGTSNPNLYWYRQAAGRGLQLLFYSVGIGQISSEVPQNLSASRPQDRQFILSSKKLLLSDSGFYLCAWSKSVNQPQHFGDGTRLSIL.